The count of the clone carrying this TCR beta chain is one. The CDR3 length is 15 residues. Germline assignment: CDR1 MNHNY and CDR2 SVGAGI (reference sequence). With 4 bases removed from V and 1 base from J, the gap between germline ends came to 12 bases. Per the original methods: Estimation of nucleated cell counts was performed using reference gene primer amplification. Assay: immunoSEQ multiplex PCR; the TCRdb copy retains only in-frame clones and omits some. The D gene and trimming were derived from the DNA, and the V and J assignments and clone size from that table. This table has over 250,000 clones, roughly 88% appearing once. The data stem from a study of blood T cell repertoires in COVID-19. Across the whole study: From the United States, Italy and Spain came samples of acute and convalescent COVID-19. T cells, B-cell-depleted T cells, or PBMCs provided the cDNA or gDNA that served as material.

Sequenced input: peripheral blood. The rearrangement joins TRBV6-6 to TRBJ2-3, with a tentative D call TRBD1 (6 bases). The sequence came from a woman between 65 and 79 years old with acute or convalescent COVID-19. As DNA, the CDR3 is TGTGCCAGCAGTTCTTGGACAGAGGGCACAGATACGCAGTATTTT. This sequence encodes CASSSWTEGTDTQYF.